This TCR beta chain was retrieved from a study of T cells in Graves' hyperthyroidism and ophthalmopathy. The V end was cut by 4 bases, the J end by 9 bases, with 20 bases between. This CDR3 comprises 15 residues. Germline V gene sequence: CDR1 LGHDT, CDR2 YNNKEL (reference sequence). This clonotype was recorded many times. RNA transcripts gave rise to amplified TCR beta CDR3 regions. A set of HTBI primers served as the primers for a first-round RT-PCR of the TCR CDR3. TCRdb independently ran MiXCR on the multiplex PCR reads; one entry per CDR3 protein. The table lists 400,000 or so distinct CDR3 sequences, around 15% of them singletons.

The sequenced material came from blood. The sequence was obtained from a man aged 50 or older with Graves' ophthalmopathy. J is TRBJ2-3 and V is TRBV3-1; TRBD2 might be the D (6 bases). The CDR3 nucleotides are TGTGCCAGCAGCCCTACCACCTCAGGGACTGGGACGCAGTATTTT. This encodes CASSPTTSGTGTQYF.